Described below is a single TCR beta chain sequence and its context. Its specificity is not known. For each subset, genomic DNA was distributed in equal portions over several immunoSEQ plates. The repertoire was sequenced with immunoSEQ multiplex PCR; TCRdb's copy has only in-frame clones and lacks some. The table shows over a million clones, with 96% occurring only once. Germline values: CDR1 KGHSH, CDR2 LQKENI. V was pared by 8 bases and J by 5 bases, with 15 bases between. CDR3 size: 13 residues. CD45RA-negative memory and CD45RA+ naive subsets were split from the CD4+ cells. This specimen comes from a study of shared clonotypes between healthy human individuals. Overall study findings and caveats: With a handful of donors compared, 4% to 5% of naive CD4 clonotypes were shared. Clonotypes which were not shared had lower generation probabilities than clonotypes that all four donors shared.

Sequences were obtained from naive CD4+ T cells sorted from blood. Subset described: CD45RA+ positively selected. The rearrangement uses TRBV18 and TRBJ2-5; D may match TRBD1 or TRBD2 (5 bases each). The receptor's source is a man between 25 and 39 years old in good health. This CDR3 is CASLRAPGETQYF. CDR3 nucleotides: TGTGCCAGCCTCAGGGCCCCGGGGGAGACCCAGTACTTC. The whole variable domain, filled in from reference TRBV18 and TRBJ2-5, reads NAGVMQNPRHLVRRRGQEARLRCSPMKGHSHVYWYRQLPEEGLKFMVYLQKENIIDESGMPKERFSAEFPKEGPSILRIQQVVRGDSAAYFCASLRAPGETQYFGPGTRLLVL.